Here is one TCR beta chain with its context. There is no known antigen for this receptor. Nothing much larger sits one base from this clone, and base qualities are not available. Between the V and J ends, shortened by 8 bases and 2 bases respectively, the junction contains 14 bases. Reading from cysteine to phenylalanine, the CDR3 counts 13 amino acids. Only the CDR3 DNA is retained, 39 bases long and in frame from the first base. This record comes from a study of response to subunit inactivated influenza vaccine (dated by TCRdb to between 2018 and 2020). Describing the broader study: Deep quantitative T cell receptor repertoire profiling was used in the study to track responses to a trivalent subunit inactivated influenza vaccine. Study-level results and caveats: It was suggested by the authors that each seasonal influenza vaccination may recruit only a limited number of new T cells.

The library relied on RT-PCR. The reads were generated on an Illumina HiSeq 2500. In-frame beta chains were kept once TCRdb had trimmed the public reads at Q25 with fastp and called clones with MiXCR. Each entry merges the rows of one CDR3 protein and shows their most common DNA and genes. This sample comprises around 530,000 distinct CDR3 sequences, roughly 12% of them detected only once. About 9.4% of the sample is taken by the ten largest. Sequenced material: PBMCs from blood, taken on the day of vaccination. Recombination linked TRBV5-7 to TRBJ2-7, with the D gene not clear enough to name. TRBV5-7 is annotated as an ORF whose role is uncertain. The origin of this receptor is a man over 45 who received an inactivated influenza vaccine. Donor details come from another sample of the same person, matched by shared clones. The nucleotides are TGTGCCAGGAGCCCCGGGCTGACCTACGAGCAGTACTTC. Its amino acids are CARSPGLTYEQYF.